These 7 T cell receptor beta chains came from one sample sequenced in a study of beta chain features in type 1 diabetes. The sequenced template was cDNA made from the entire isolated RNA. Method: immunoSEQ multiplex PCR; TCRdb's copy keeps in-frame clones and lacks some. Among just over 600,000 clones, 15% to 19% were seen once, and the ten largest hold more than 0.08%. The sequenced material came from naive CD4+ T cells from blood. The receptor set was obtained from a man aged 18 to 35 in good health.

The rearrangement joins TRBV7-2 to TRBJ2-7; D may correspond to TRBD1 or TRBD2 (5 bases each). The CDR3 spans 16 residues. From germline, CDR1 is SGHTA and CDR2 FQGNSA. Deletions cut 1 base from V and 4 bases from J, with 17 bases between. The CDR3 sequence: CASSLVTDSSGYEQYF. CDR3 sequence (DNA): TGTGCCAGCAGCTTAGTGACAGACTCTTCGGGGTACGAGCAGTACTTC.

The genes are TRBV28 and TRBJ2-1; D unclear. Germline V lookup: CDR1 MDHEN, CDR2 SYDVKM. The CDR3 covers 13 residues. V lost 9 bases to trimming and J lost 5 bases, with 14 bases between them. CDR3: CASIDRADNEQFF. DNA of the CDR3: TGTGCCAGTATAGACCGGGCGGACAATGAGCAGTTCTTC.

This clone was seen a handful of times. V gene TRBV7-3 combines with J gene TRBJ1-1; the match to TRBD1 covers 10 bases. This CDR3 comprises 16 residues. J gave up 5 bases and V 5 bases, and 11 bases lay outside the gene matches. The V gene's germline CDR1 is SGHTA and CDR2 FQGTGA. The CDR3 sequence: CASSATGQGVKTEAFF. The DNA of the CDR3 is TGTGCCAGCAGCGCTACTGGACAGGGGGTAAAGACTGAAGCTTTCTTT.

The chain has TRBV7-9 and TRBJ1-5; perhaps TRBD1 as D (5 bases). Germline CDR1 reads SEHNR; CDR2 reads FQNEAQ (reference sequence). The CDR3 loop spans 12 amino acids. V lost 3 bases and J lost 9, with 9 bases in between. As DNA, the CDR3 is TGTGCCAGCAGCTTTAACCAGGGGCCCCAGCATTTT. Its protein product is CASSFNQGPQHF.

This clone was counted between two and nine times. The rearrangement links TRBV9 to TRBJ2-1; D may be TRBD2 (5 bases). Germline V lookup: CDR1 SGDLS, CDR2 YYNGEE. The CDR3 runs 15 residues. The V end lost 4 bases, the J end lost 2 bases, and 13 bases lay between the germline ends. The CDR3 reads CASSFDYLAYNEQFF. CDR3 DNA sequence: TGTGCCAGCAGCTTTGACTACCTCGCCTACAATGAGCAGTTCTTC.

This clone was found a few times. This sequence joins TRBV9 and TRBJ2-3; 7 bases map to TRBD2. Germline V gene sequence: CDR1 SGDLS, CDR2 YYNGEE. The ends lost 3 bases at V and 2 bases at J; junction bases unmatched: 12. This CDR3 region has 17 residues. CDR3 DNA: TGTGCCAGCAGCGCCCGACGGGACTACCCCTCCACAGATACGCAGTATTTT. It translates to CASSARRDYPSTDTQYF.

A few counts support this clone. At the DNA level, this CDR3 is encoded by other sequences in the same sample as well. The rearrangement uses TRBV9 and TRBJ1-5; D is perhaps TRBD1 (5 bases). This CDR3 is built from 15 residues. CDR1 is SGDLS and CDR2 is YYNGEE in the germline V gene. Trimming took off 0 bases at V and 4 bases at J, with 11 bases between the two ends. The CDR3 reads CASSVGQGRNQPQHF. The CDR3 DNA follows: TGTGCCAGCAGCGTAGGGCAGGGCAGGAATCAGCCCCAGCATTTT.